Given below is one TCR beta chain in context. Its antigen is not known. The naive CD8 libraries originated from between roughly 20,000 and 1,100,000 sorted cells and drew on 10%, 30% or 50% RNA. Libraries of bulk TCR were made by previously described methods (with listed TCR primers). MiXCR, applied by TCRdb to the PCR reads, yields one record per CDR3 protein. Of about 320,000 distinct CDR3 sequences listed, roughly 24% are singletons. This CDR3 is 15 amino acids long. Germline assignment: CDR1 GTSNPN and CDR2 SVGIG (reference sequence). The V and J ends lost 8 bases and 0 bases, in that order; junction bases with no gene match: 4. The sample belongs to a study of molecular identifiers for immune sequencing clone quantification. Study overall: Four portions were sequenced after RNA from about 21,000 or 97,000 naive CD8 cells was split five ways in replicates. Findings and caveats of the study: With a barcode shared among identical TCR molecules, highly expanded clone sizes could be underestimated.

This sequence originates from a human donor in good health. Some libraries in this study had Jurkat cell RNA spiked in. Sequencing used naive CD8+ T cells from blood, with Jurkat cell RNA spiked in. Subset here: FACS-sorted CD8+CD4-CCR7+CD45RA+ naive T cells. The chain combines TRBV30 with TRBJ2-6; 10 nucleotides align to TRBD1. The CDR3 sequence is CAGDRGPSGANVLTF. The CDR3, as DNA: TGTGCCGGGGACAGGGGCCCCTCTGGGGCCAACGTCCTGACTTTC. Full variable domain (rest looked up from reference TRBV30 and TRBJ2-6): SQTIHQWPATLVQPVGSPLSLECTVEGTSNPNLYWYRQAAGRGLQLLFYSVGIGQISSEVPQNLSASRPQDRQFILSSKKLLLSDSGFYLCAGDRGPSGANVLTFGAGSRLTVL.